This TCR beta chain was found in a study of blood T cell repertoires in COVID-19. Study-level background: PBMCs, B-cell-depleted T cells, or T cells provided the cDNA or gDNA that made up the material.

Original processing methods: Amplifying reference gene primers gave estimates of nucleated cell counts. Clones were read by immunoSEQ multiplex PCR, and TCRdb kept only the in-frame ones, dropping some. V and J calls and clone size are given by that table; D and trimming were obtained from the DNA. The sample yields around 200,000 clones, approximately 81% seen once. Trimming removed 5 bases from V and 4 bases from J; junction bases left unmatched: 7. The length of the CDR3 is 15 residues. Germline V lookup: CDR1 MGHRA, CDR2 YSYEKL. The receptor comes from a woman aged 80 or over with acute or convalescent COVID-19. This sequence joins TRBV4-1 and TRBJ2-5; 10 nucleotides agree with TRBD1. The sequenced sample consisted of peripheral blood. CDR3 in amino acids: CASSKTGTGVETQYF. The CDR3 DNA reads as TGCGCCAGCAGCAAAACCGGGACAGGGGTAGAGACCCAGTACTTC.